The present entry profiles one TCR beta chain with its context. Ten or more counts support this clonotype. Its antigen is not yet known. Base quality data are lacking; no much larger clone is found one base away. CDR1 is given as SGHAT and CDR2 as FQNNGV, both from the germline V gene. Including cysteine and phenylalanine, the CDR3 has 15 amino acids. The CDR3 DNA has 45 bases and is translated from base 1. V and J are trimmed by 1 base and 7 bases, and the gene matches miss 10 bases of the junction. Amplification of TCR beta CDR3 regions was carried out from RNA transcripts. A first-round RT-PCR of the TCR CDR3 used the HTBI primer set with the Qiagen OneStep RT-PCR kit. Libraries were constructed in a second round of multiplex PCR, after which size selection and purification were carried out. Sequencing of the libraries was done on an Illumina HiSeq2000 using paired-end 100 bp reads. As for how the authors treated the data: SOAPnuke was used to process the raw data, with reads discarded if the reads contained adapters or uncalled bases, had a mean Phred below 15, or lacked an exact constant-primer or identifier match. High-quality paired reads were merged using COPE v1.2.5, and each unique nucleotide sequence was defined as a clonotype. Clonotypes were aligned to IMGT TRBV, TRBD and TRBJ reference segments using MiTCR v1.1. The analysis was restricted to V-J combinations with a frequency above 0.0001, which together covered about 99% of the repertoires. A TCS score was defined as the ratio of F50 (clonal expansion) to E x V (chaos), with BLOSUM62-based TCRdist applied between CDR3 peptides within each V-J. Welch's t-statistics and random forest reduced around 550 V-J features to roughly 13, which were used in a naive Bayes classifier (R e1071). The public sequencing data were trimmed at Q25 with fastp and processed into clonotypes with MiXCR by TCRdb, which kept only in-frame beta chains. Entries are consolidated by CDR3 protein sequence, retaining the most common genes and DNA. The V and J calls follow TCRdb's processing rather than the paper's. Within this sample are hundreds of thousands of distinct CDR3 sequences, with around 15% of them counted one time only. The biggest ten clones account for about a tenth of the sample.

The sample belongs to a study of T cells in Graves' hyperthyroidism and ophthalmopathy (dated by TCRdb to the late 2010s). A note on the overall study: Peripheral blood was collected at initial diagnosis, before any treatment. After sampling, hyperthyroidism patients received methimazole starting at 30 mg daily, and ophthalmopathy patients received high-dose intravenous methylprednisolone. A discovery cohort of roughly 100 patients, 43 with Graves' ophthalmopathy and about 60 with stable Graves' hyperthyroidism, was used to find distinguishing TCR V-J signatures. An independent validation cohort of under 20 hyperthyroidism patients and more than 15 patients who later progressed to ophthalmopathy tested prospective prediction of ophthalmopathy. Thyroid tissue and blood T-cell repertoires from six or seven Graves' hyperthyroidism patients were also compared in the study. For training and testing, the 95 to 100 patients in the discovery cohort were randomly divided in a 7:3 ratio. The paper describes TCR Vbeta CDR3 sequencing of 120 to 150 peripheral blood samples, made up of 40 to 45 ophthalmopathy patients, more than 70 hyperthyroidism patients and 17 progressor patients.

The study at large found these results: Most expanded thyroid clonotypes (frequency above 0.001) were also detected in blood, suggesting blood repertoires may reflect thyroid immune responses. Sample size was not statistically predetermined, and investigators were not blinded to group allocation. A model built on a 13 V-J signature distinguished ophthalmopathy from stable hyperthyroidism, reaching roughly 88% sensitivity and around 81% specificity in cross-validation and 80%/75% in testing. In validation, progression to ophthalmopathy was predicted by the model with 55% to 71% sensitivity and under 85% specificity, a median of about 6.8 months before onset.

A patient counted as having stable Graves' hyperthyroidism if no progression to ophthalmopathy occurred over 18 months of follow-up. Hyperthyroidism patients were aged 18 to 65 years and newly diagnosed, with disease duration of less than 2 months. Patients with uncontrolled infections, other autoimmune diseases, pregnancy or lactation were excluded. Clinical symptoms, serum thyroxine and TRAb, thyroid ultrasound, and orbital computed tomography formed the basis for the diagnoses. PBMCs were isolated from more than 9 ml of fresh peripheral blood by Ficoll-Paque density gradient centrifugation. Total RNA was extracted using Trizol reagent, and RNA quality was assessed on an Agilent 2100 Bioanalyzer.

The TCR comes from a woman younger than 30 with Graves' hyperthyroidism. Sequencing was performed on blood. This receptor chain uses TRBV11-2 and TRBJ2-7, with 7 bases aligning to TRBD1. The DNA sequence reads TGTGCCAGCAGCTTAGGGGACAGCCTATATTGGGAGCAGTACTTC. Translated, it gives CASSLGDSLYWEQYF.